What follows are 25 T cell receptor beta chains derived from one specimen sequenced in a study of vaccination and CD4 T cells after COVID-19. Regarding treatment: roughly 10-day PBMC culture with coronavirus spike peptide pools or control peptides (ViraFEST assay). These TCRs are of unknown antigen specificity. The Oncomine TCR Beta short-read assay generated sequence data from the DNA of cultured CD4+ T cells. In TCRdb, the PCR reads were re-called with MiXCR into one record per CDR3 protein. The table shows over 9,000 distinct CDR3 sequences, with less than 65% occurring only once. Material: CD4+ T cells from blood, cultured in vitro. These receptors originate from a human donor who had recovered from COVID-19.

The V and J genes are TRBV27 and TRBJ2-2; TRBD1 matches at 12 bases. Trimming at V came to 8 bases and at J to 7 bases, leaving 17 bases not matched to a gene. The CDR3 is 18 residues long. CDR1 and CDR2 from the germline V gene are MNHEY and SMNVEV (reference sequence). This CDR3 is CASEFLFGTGGVHGELFF. DNA for the CDR3: TGTGCCAGCGAGTTTCTGTTTGGGACAGGGGGCGTCCACGGGGAGCTGTTTTTT.

V and J are TRBV6-5 and TRBJ2-5; either TRBD1 or TRBD2 may fit D (5 bases each). Trimming stripped 4 bases from V and 7 bases from J, with 13 bases between. The germline V gene encodes CDR1 MNHEY and CDR2 SVGAGI. The CDR3 spans 13 residues. The CDR3 loop is CASSSSTRGTQYF. The DNA for the CDR3 is TGTGCCAGCAGTTCCTCTACTAGGGGGACCCAGTACTTC.

This clonotype has more than one count but fewer than ten. This chain joins TRBV20-1 and TRBJ2-3; 11 positions match TRBD2. With 3 bases clipped from V and 7 bases from J, the junction kept 9 bases outside the gene matches. The germline CDR1 and CDR2 sequences are DFQATT and SNEGSKA (reference sequence). The CDR3 extends over 15 amino acids. CDR3 sequence (DNA): TGCAGTGCTAGTGGGGATAGCGGGAGGGAAAATACGCAGTATTTT. Its protein product is CSASGDSGRENTQYF.

V gene TRBV24-1 combines with J gene TRBJ2-3, with TRBD2 matching over 13 bases. This CDR3 has 17 amino acids. With V trimmed by 1 base and J by 3 bases, 3 bases remained unmatched. Germline lookup yields CDR1 KGHDR and CDR2 SFDVKD. DNA of the CDR3: TGTGCCACCAGTGATTTAAAGGGACTAGCGGGAACAGATACGCAGTATTTT. This codes for CATSDLKGLAGTDTQYF.

The genes are TRBV10-3 and TRBJ2-1, with TRBD2 identical over 8 bases. The CDR3 consists of 16 residues. Germline V gives CDR1 ENHRY, CDR2 SYGVKD. J gave up 7 bases and V 6 bases, and 14 bases lay outside the gene matches. The CDR3 reads CAIRRSTGGPGNEQFF. CDR3 in DNA: TGTGCCATCAGGAGATCCACGGGAGGGCCCGGGAATGAGCAGTTCTTC.

This sequence joins TRBV14 and TRBJ2-5; D remains ambiguous. Looked up from germline, CDR1 is SGHDN and CDR2 is FVKESK. V gave up 2 bases and J gave up 7 bases, with 8 bases separating them. The CDR3 length is 12 residues. CDR3 residues: CASSQPLGTQYF. The CDR3 coding sequence is TGTGCCAGCAGCCAACCCCTTGGGACCCAGTACTTC.

The chain combines TRBV20-1 with TRBJ1-4; 7 bases map to TRBD1. With V trimmed by 1 base and J by 7 bases, 3 bases remained unmatched. The CDR3 is 13 residues long. CDR1 and CDR2 from the germline V gene are DFQATT and SNEGSKA (reference sequence). CDR3: CSARGQGGEKLFF. The CDR3 coding sequence is TGCAGTGCTAGAGGTCAGGGGGGTGAAAAACTGTTTTTT.

V gene TRBV28 combines with J gene TRBJ2-3, with TRBD2 identical over 14 bases. The V segment lost 5 bases and the J segment 7 bases; nucleotides outside the gene matches: 11. CDR1 MDHEN and CDR2 SYDVKM come from the germline V gene. There are 17 residues in the CDR3. CDR3 in DNA: TGTGCCAGCAGTCCCGCCGGGACTAGCGGGAGTAGGTATACGCAGTATTTT. This translates into CASSPAGTSGSRYTQYF.

The V gene is TRBV19, the J gene TRBJ1-2; TRBD1 aligns across 7 bases. V was clipped by 4 bases and J by 3 bases; unmatched bases: 8. Per germline, CDR1 LNHDA and CDR2 SQIVND (reference sequence). CDR3 length equals 15 residues. The CDR3 DNA is TGTGCCAGTAGTAAGGAGCGCACAGGGGACTATGGCTACACCTTC. Its protein product is CASSKERTGDYGYTF. Full variable domain (rest looked up from reference TRBV19 and TRBJ1-2): DGGITQSPKYLFRKEGQNVTLSCEQNLNHDAMYWYRQDPGQGLRLIYYSQIVNDFQKGDIAEGYSVSREKKESFPLTVTSAQKNPTAFYLCASSKERTGDYGYTFGSGTRLTVV.

This clonotype has just a few counts. The rearrangement uses TRBV20-1 and TRBJ1-5; D might be TRBD1 (5 bases). The germline V gene encodes CDR1 DFQATT and CDR2 SNEGSKA (reference sequence). The CDR3 runs to 15 residues. V was cut by 1 base and J by 1 base, with 11 bases left in between. CDR3 coding DNA: TGCAGTGCTAGAGTCCAGGGAGGAAGCAATCAGCCCCAGCATTTT. Translating it yields CSARVQGGSNQPQHF.

V and J are TRBV24-1 and TRBJ1-2; D remains ambiguous. CDR1 and CDR2 (germline): KGHDR, SFDVKD. V was trimmed by 4 bases and J by 7 bases, leaving 18 bases between them. The CDR3 totals 15 residues. Here the CDR3 reads CATSDASLGRRGYTF. The DNA for the CDR3 is TGTGCCACCAGTGACGCCTCCCTGGGCCGGCGTGGCTACACCTTC.

The table lists this clonotype with a count of one. This chain joins TRBV12-3 or TRBV12-4 and TRBJ1-5; tentatively, D is TRBD1 (6 bases). V lost 6 bases to trimming and J lost 4 bases, with 16 bases between them. The CDR3 extends over 15 amino acids. The CDR3 protein is CASSLQGKANQPQHF. In DNA, the CDR3 is TGTGCCAGCAGCTTACAGGGAAAAGCTAATCAGCCCCAGCATTTT.

The V and J genes are TRBV4-3 and TRBJ2-6, with D perhaps matching TRBD1 (6 bases). Trimming took off 4 bases at V and 2 bases at J, with 12 bases between the two ends. CDR1 and CDR2 (germline): LGHNA, YSLEER. The CDR3 totals 16 residues. CDR3 coding DNA: TGCGCCAGCAGCCCAGAAGCAGGGGCTGGGGCCAACGTCCTGACTTTC. This sequence encodes CASSPEAGAGANVLTF.

This clonotype was seen more than once but under ten times. This chain connects TRBV20-1 to TRBJ2-2; no firm D call. Germline V gene data show CDR1 as DFQATT and CDR2 as SNEGSKA (reference sequence). The CDR3 runs 13 residues. V shed 4 bases and J shed 7 bases, with 13 bases lying between them. The CDR3, as DNA: TGCAGTGCTATTGAAAATGGGGTCGGGGAGCTGTTTTTT. Encoded protein: CSAIENGVGELFF.

The chain has TRBV28 and TRBJ2-1; 8 nucleotides line up with TRBD2. The CDR3 consists of 15 residues. CDR1 and CDR2 (germline): MDHEN, SYDVKM. V dropped 6 bases and J dropped 8; count of bases not matched to a gene: 12. Here the CDR3 reads CASSPHAGGRDEQFF. The CDR3 DNA follows: TGTGCCAGCAGCCCCCATGCGGGAGGTCGAGATGAGCAGTTCTTC. Full variable domain (remainder filled in from reference TRBV28 and TRBJ2-1): DVKVTQSSRYLVKRTGEKVFLECVQDMDHENMFWYRQDPGLGLRLIYFSYDVKMKEKGDIPEGYSVSREKKERFSLILESASTNQTSMYLCASSPHAGGRDEQFFGPGTRLTVL.

The rearrangement uses TRBV7-2 and TRBJ2-7; no firm D call. Germline CDR1 reads SGHTA; CDR2 reads FQGNSA. The CDR3 is 11 amino acids. V was pared by 4 bases and J by 5 bases, with 6 bases between. Written as DNA, the CDR3 is TGTGCCAGCAGCTCAGCTAACGAGCAGTACTTC. As protein: CASSSANEQYF.

The chain has TRBV20-1 and TRBJ2-5; 7 bases fit TRBD2. The CDR3 is 15 residues long. Germline CDR1 is DFQATT and CDR2 is SNEGSKA (reference sequence). Trimming removed 7 bases from V and 2 bases from J; junction bases left unmatched: 13. The CDR3 region has the DNA TGCAGTGTAGTATCTGGCGGGAGCCTTCAAGAGACCCAGTACTTC. Translated: CSVVSGGSLQETQYF.

The V gene is TRBV7-2, the J gene TRBJ2-3; 7 bases agree with TRBD1. V shed 4 bases, J shed 2 bases, and the junction held 9 bases outside the gene matches. CDR3 length: 16 residues. Germline V gene sequence: CDR1 SGHTA, CDR2 FQGNSA. The CDR3 region has the DNA TGTGCCAGCAGCTCCCACCGGGACAGATACACAGATACGCAGTATTTT. Translation: CASSSHRDRYTDTQYF.

The chain recombines TRBV21-1 with TRBJ1-1. TRBV21-1 is a listed pseudogene. CDR3 length equals 17 residues. The CDR3 reads CASSNSLLVGMNTEAFF. The CDR3, as DNA: TGTGCCAGCAGCAACTCGCTCTTAGTGGGCATGAACACTGAAGCTTTCTTT.

Sample share makes this clonotype medium-sized. The chain is built from TRBV30 and TRBJ1-6; 12 bases agree with TRBD1. Germline V gives CDR1 GTSNPN, CDR2 SVGIG (reference sequence). The V and J ends lost 0 bases and 9 bases, in that order; junction bases with no gene match: 6. CDR3 length: 16 residues. CDR3 loop: CAWSVLGGQGASPLHF. In DNA form, the CDR3 reads TGTGCCTGGAGTGTACTAGGGGGACAGGGGGCTTCACCCCTCCACTTT.

J is TRBJ2-7 and V is TRBV28, with 7 nucleotides matching TRBD1. V shed 6 bases, J shed 3 bases, and the junction held 11 bases outside the gene matches. Germline-derived CDR1 and CDR2 are MDHEN and SYDVKM. This CDR3 has 15 amino acids. The CDR3 region is CASSPGGSNSYEQYF. The CDR3 coding sequence is TGTGCCAGCAGCCCAGGGGGTAGCAATAGCTACGAGCAGTACTTC.

The CDR3 loop reads CASSRRASGRAGEQFF. The DNA of the CDR3 is TGTGCCAGCAGCCGCCGCGCTAGCGGGAGGGCCGGAGAGCAGTTCTTC. V is TRBV7-2 and J is TRBJ2-1; 12 bases fit TRBD2. Germline V CDR1 and CDR2: SGHTA, FQGNSA. V lost 5 bases, J lost 10 bases, and 12 bases stayed unmatched. This CDR3 region has 16 residues.

This chain uses TRBV28 with TRBJ1-5, with D possibly TRBD1 on 5 matching bases. Germline loops: CDR1 MDHEN, CDR2 SYDVKM. Trimming removed 4 bases from V and 1 base from J, with 14 bases in between. This CDR3 region has 16 residues. CDR3 region: CASSSTGHLSNQPQHF. CDR3 coding DNA: TGTGCCAGCAGTTCTACAGGCCACTTGAGCAATCAGCCCCAGCATTTT.

This clonotype was seen more than once but under ten times. This rearrangement joins TRBV20-1 to TRBJ1-5; D is unclear. V was pared by 6 bases and J by 1 base, with 10 bases between. CDR1 is DFQATT, CDR2 SNEGSKA, per germline (reference sequence). This CDR3 comprises 13 residues. The CDR3 bases are TGCAGTGCGGAAGGAGACAGCAATCAGCCCCAGCATTTT. Translation gives CSAEGDSNQPQHF.

This clonotype has only one observation. The CDR3 region has the DNA TGCAGTGCCGCACGGGACTACCTAAAAGATACGCAGTATTTT. It codes for CSAARDYLKDTQYF. The rearrangement links TRBV20-1 to TRBJ2-3; TRBD2 matches 7 bases. The germline gives CDR1 DFQATT, CDR2 SNEGSKA (reference sequence). Trimming removed 6 bases from V and 5 bases from J; junction bases left unmatched: 11. The CDR3 extends over 14 amino acids.